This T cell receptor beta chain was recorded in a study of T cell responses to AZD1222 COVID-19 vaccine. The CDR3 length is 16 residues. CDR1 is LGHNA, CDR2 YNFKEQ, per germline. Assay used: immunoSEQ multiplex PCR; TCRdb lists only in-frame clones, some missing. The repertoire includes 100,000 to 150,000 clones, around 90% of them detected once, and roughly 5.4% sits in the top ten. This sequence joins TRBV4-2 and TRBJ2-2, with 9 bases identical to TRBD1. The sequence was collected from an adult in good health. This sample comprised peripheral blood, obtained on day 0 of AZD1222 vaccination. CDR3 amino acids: CPRPQDRGGLAGELFF. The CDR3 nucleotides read TGTCCCCGCCCCCAAGACAGGGGGGGGTTGGCCGGGGAGCTGTTTTTT.